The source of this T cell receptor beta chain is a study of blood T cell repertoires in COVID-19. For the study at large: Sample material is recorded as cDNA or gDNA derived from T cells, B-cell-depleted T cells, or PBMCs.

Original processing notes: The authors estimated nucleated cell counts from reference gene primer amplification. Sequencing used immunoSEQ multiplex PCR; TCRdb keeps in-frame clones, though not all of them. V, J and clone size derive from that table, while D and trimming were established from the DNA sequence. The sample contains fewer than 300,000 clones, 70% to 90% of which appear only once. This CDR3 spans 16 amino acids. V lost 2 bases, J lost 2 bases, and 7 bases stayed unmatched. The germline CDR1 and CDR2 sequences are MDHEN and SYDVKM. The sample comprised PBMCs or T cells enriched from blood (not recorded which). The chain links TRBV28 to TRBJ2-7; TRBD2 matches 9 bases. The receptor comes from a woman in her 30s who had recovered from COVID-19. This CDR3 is CASSLSPSGAPYEQYF. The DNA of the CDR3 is TGTGCCAGCAGTTTAAGCCCTAGCGGGGCCCCCTACGAGCAGTACTTC.